A single sample is the source of the 2 T cell receptor beta chains below, sequenced in a study of breast tumors, draining lymph nodes, adjacent tissues. One entry per CDR3 protein results from TCRdb running MiXCR on the multiplex PCR reads. Of tens of thousands of distinct CDR3 sequences in the sample, more than 20% are singletons; the top ten hold more than 6.5%. The source material was breast tumor tissue. Every receptor here comes from a female donor with breast cancer. Some clones in this sample may be carry-over from other donors' samples.

The chain has TRBV13 and TRBJ2-5; TRBD1 or TRBD2 may be the D gene (5 bases each). Trimming took off 3 bases at V and 5 bases at J, with 7 bases between the two ends. This CDR3 is 12 amino acids long. The germline CDR1 and CDR2 sequences are PRHDT and FYEKMQ (reference sequence). The CDR3 sequence: CASSFRGETQYF. CDR3 nucleotide sequence: TGTGCCAGCAGCTTCCGGGGCGAGACCCAGTACTTC.

Worth noting for this clonotype: A much larger clone lies a single base off, so this may be a read error. The chain combines TRBV30 with TRBJ1-2; unclear D gene. Germline V gene sequence: CDR1 GTSNPN, CDR2 SVGIG (reference sequence). The CDR3 has 13 residues. CDR3 sequence reads: CAAQRPSNHGYTF. The DNA of the CDR3 is TGTGCCGCACAGAGGCCGTCTAACCATGGCTACACCTTC.